The subject of this entry is one TCR beta chain. What it binds is unknown. Method: immunoSEQ multiplex PCR; TCRdb's copy keeps in-frame clones and lacks some. The profile shows around 33,000 clones, over 85% of them singletons. The sample belongs to a study of graft-versus-host responses after intestinal transplantation. Background on the study: Every recipient had anti-thymocyte globulin induction and 2 to 4 years of tacrolimus plus steroids.

The CDR3 consists of 15 residues. CDR1 and CDR2 (germline): SGHDN, FVKESK. Study-wide points: Early after transplant, HvG clones declined as circulating GvH clones peaked. Researchers found GvH clones in recipient marrow, and some showed up first in ileum or blood.

V is TRBV14 and J is TRBJ2-5; the D gene is possibly TRBD2 (6 bases). The DNA matches TRBJ2-7 better at its end, which makes the J call doubtful. The source was PBMCs, collected 16 days after intestinal transplant. The receptor's source is a human patient who received an intestinal transplant, so some T cells may come from the graft donor. Here the CDR3 reads CASSHPRLGWYEQYF. The CDR3 DNA reads TGTGCCAGCAGCCATCCCAGACTAGGTTGGTACGAGCAGTACTTC.